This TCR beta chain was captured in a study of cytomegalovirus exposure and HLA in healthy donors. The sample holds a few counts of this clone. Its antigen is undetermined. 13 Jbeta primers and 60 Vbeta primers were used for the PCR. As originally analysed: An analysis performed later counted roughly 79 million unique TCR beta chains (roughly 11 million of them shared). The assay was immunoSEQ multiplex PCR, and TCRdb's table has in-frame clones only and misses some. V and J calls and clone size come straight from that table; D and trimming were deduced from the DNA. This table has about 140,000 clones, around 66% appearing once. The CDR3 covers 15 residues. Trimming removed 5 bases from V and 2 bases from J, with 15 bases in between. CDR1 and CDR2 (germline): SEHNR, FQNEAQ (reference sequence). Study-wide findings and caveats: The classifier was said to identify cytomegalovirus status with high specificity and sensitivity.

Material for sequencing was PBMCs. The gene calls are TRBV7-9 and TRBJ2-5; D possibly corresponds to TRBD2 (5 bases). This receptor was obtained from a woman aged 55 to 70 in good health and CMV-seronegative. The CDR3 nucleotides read TGTGCCAGCAGCCGAGGGTGGACGGAACAAGAGACCCAGTACTTC. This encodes CASSRGWTEQETQYF.